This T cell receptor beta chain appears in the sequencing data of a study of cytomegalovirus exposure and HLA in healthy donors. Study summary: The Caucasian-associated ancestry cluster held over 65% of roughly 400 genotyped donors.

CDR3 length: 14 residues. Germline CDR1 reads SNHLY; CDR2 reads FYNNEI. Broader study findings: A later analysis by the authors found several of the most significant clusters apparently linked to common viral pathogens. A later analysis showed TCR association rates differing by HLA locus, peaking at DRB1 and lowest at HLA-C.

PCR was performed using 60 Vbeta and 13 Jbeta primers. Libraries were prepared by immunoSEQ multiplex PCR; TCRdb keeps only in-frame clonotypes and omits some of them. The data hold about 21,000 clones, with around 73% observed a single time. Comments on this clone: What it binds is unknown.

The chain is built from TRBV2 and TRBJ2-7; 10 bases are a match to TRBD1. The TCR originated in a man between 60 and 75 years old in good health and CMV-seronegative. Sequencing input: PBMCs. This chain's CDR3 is CATLPGTGVNEQYF. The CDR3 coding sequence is TGTGCTACCCTGCCGGGGACAGGGGTCAACGAGCAGTACTTC.